One sample yielded the 8 T cell receptor beta chains listed below, sequenced in a study of OX40 agonist ivuxolimab in advanced cancers. The repertoire was sequenced with immunoSEQ multiplex PCR; TCRdb's copy has only in-frame clones and lacks some. The sample yields about 60,000 clones, 91% seen once. Sequenced material: CD4+ or CD8+ T cells sorted from blood, taken in a trial of the OX40 agonist ivuxolimab. The receptor source for this set is an adult with an advanced solid tumor such as melanoma, head and neck, liver or kidney cancer.

The chain employs TRBV30 and TRBJ1-2; tentatively, D is TRBD1 (6 bases). The V and J ends lost 4 bases and 3 bases respectively, with 12 bases between them. CDR1 is GTSNPN and CDR2 is SVGIG in the germline V gene (reference sequence). CDR3 length equals 13 residues. The CDR3 here is CAWKGGRDYGYTF. The CDR3 DNA follows: TGTGCCTGGAAAGGGGGTAGAGACTATGGCTACACCTTC.

The genes are TRBV14 and TRBJ1-2; 11 nucleotides agree with TRBD1. The trim removed 3 bases at V and 3 bases at J, leaving 3 bases unmatched. The CDR3 consists of 15 residues. Germline V CDR1 and CDR2: SGHDN, FVKESK. CDR3 residues: CASSQWTGGHYGYTF. CDR3 coding DNA: TGTGCCAGCAGCCAGTGGACAGGGGGCCACTATGGCTACACCTTC.

This clone was detected once. The chain uses TRBV6-1 and TRBJ2-2; D may be TRBD1 (6 bases). The germline V gene encodes CDR1 MNHNS and CDR2 SASEGT. The V and J ends lost 4 bases and 6 bases respectively, with 12 bases between them. The CDR3 contains 14 residues. The CDR3 reads CASSVQGNAGELFF. CDR3 DNA: TGTGCCAGCAGTGTACAGGGTAATGCCGGGGAGCTGTTTTTT.

The V and J genes are TRBV9 and TRBJ2-7; TRBD2 is a possible D gene (7 bases). V lost 0 bases and J 3 bases, leaving 10 bases between the germline ends. In germline, CDR1 is SGDLS, CDR2 YYNGEE. This CDR3 has 14 amino acids. CDR3: CASSVVRGGYEQYF. DNA for the CDR3: TGTGCCAGCAGCGTAGTGAGGGGGGGCTACGAGCAGTACTTC.

V usage is TRBV29-1 and J usage is TRBJ1-3; perhaps TRBD1 as D (5 bases). CDR3 length: 12 amino acids. Per the germline V gene, CDR1 is SQVTM and CDR2 is ANQGSEA. V shed 7 bases and J shed 4 bases, with 11 bases lying between them. CDR3: CSGRGGGNTIYF. In DNA, the CDR3 is TGCAGCGGCCGGGGGGGAGGAAACACCATATATTTT.

V usage is TRBV27 and J usage is TRBJ1-2, with 7 positions matching TRBD1. The germline V gene has CDR1 MNHEY and CDR2 SMNVEV (reference sequence). The CDR3 is 13 residues long. V was pared by 5 bases and J by 7 bases, with 7 bases of the junction left unmatched. The CDR3 loop reads CASSPRDSFGYTF. The DNA of the CDR3 is TGTGCCAGCAGTCCCCGGGACAGCTTTGGCTACACCTTC.

The sample holds one count of this clone. V is TRBV6-1 and J is TRBJ2-1, with 10 nucleotides matching TRBD1. The V gene end was trimmed by 4 bases and the J gene end by 10 bases; junction bases not matched to a gene: 4. Germline V gene sequence: CDR1 MNHNS, CDR2 SASEGT. This CDR3 is 13 amino acids long. The CDR3 coding sequence is TGTGCCAGCAGTGGGGACAGGGGAGGAGAGCAGTTCTTC. Its protein product is CASSGDRGGEQFF.

The chain joins TRBV28 to TRBJ1-1; the D gene is possibly TRBD1 (5 bases). Trimming pared 6 bases from V and 8 bases from J, leaving 22 bases between. There are 15 residues in the CDR3. From germline, CDR1 is MDHEN and CDR2 SYDVKM. The DNA of the CDR3 is TGTGCCAGCAGACCTACTCCCCCAGGGAGCTTCGAAGCTTTCTTT. Protein product: CASRPTPPGSFEAFF. Looking up the rest from reference TRBV28 and TRBJ1-1 gives the full variable domain: DVKVTQSSRYLVKRTGEKVFLECVQDMDHENMFWYRQDPGLGLRLIYFSYDVKMKEKGDIPEGYSVSREKKERFSLILESASTNQTSMYLCASRPTPPGSFEAFFGQGTRLTVV.